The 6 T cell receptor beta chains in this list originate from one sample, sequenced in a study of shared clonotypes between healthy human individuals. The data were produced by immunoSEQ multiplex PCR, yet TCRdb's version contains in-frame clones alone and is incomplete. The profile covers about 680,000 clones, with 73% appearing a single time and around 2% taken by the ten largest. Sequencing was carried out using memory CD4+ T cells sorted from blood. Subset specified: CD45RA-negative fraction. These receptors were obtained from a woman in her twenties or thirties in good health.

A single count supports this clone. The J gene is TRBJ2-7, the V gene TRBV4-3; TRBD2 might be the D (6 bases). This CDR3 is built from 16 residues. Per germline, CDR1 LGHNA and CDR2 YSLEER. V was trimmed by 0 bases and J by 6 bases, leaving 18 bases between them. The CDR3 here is CASSQDLRREVGEQYF. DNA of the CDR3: TGCGCCAGCAGCCAAGATCTGAGGAGGGAGGTCGGCGAGCAGTACTTC.

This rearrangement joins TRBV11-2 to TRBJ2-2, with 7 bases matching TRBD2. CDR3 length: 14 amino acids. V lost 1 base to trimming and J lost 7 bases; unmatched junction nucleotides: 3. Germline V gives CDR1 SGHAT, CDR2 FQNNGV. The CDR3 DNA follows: TGTGCCAGCAGCTTAGGAGGCGGGAGCGGGGAGCTGTTTTTT. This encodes CASSLGGGSGELFF.

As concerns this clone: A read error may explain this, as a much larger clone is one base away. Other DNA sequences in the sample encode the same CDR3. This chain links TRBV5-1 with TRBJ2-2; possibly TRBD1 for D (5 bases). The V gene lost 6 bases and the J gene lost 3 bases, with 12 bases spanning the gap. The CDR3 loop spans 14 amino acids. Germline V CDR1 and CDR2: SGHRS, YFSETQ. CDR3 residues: CASNGVGDTGELFF. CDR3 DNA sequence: TGCGCCAGCAATGGGGTAGGGGACACCGGGGAGCTGTTTTTT. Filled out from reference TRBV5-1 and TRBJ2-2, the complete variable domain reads KAGVTQTPRYLIKTRGQQVTLSCSPISGHRSVSWYQQTPGQGLQFLFEYFSETQRNKGNFPGRFSGRQFSNSRSEMNVSTLELGDSALYLCASNGVGDTGELFFGEGSRLTVL.

The CDR3 DNA sequence: TGTGCCAGCAGCATCGACAGGGGGAGTTACGAGCAGTACTTC. Its translation: CASSIDRGSYEQYF. This chain connects TRBV5-8 to TRBJ2-7; 9 bases fit TRBD1. V lost 4 bases and J lost 4; bases outside the gene matches: 6. Germline assignment: CDR1 SGHTS and CDR2 YDEGEE. This CDR3 region has 14 residues.

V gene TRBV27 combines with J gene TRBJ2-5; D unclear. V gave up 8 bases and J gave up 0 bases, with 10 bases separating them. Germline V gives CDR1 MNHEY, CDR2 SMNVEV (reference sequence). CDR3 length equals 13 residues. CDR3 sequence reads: CASATVYQETQYF. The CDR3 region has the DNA TGTGCCAGCGCTACAGTCTACCAAGAGACCCAGTACTTC.

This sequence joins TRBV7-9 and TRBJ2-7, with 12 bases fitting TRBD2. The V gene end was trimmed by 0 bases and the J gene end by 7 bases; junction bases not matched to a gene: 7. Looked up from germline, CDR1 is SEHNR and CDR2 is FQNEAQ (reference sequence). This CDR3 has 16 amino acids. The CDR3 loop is CASSLALAGGPGEQYF. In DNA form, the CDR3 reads TGTGCCAGCAGCTTAGCCCTAGCGGGAGGGCCGGGGGAGCAGTACTTC. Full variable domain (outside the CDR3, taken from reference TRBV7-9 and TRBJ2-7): DTGVSQNPRHKITKRGQNVTFRCDPISEHNRLYWYRQTLGQGPEFLTYFQNEAQLEKSRLLSDRFSAERPKGSFSTLEIQRTEQGDSAMYLCASSLALAGGPGEQYFGPGTRLTVT.